The entry that follows covers one T cell receptor (beta chain) sequence. Its cognate antigen is unknown. One end of the junction is discordant with germline, which a read error may explain. This entry is derived from a study of Graves' ophthalmopathy and Graves' hyperthyroidism. Study-level results: Most expanded clonotypes in thyroid above 0.001 frequency also showed up in blood. For separating ophthalmopathy from stable hyperthyroidism, a 13-signature model gave approximately 90% sensitivity and about 80% specificity.

Amplified TCR beta CDR3 regions were obtained using RNA transcripts as template. RT-PCR was first run with HTBI primers, then multiplex PCR in a second round. TCRdb passed the multiplex PCR reads through MiXCR, listing each CDR3 protein once. The sample comprises 240,000 or so distinct CDR3 sequences, about 47% of which are singletons, and approximately 51% rests with the top ten. The diagnostic workup employed clinical symptoms, serum thyroxine, TRAb, thyroid ultrasound and orbital computed tomography. From germline, CDR1 is SGHTA and CDR2 FQGNSA. This CDR3 has 17 residues. This TCR derives from an adult man with Graves' ophthalmopathy. The chain has TRBV7-2 and TRBJ2-2; the D gene is possibly TRBD2 (5 bases). The sequenced material came from peripheral blood. DNA of the CDR3: TGTGCCAGCACCTTCCTCGGGGTTTCTTCGAACACTGGGGAGCTGTTTTTT. Translation: CASTFLGVSSNTGELFF.